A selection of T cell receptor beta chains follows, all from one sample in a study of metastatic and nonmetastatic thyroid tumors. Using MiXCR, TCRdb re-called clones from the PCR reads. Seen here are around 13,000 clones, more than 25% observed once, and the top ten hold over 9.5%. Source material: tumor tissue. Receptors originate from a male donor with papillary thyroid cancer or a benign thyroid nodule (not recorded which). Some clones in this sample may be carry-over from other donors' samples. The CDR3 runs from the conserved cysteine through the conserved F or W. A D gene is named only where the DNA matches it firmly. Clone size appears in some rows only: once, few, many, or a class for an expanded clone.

CDR3aa: CASRDRFLYTF
CDR3nt: TGTGCCAGCAGGGACAGATTCCTCTACACCTTC
d_gene: -
abundance: -
j_gene: TRBJ1-2
v_gene: TRBV6-1
len: 11

CDR3aa: CAWSLLGQPYEQYF
CDR3nt: TGTGCCTGGAGTCTGCTTGGGCAGCCCTACGAGCAGTACTTC
d_gene: -
abundance: -
j_gene: TRBJ2-7
v_gene: TRBV30
len: 14

CDR3aa: CSAKGSSGSYTGELFF
CDR3nt: TGCAGTGCTAAAGGATCTAGCGGGAGCTACACCGGGGAGCTGTTTTTT
d_gene: TRBD2
abundance: -
j_gene: TRBJ2-2
v_gene: TRBV20-1
len: 16

CDR3aa: CSARDPDRWLFERYF
CDR3nt: TGCAGTGCTAGAGATCCGGACAGGTGGCTGTTCGAGAGGTACTTC
d_gene: TRBD1
abundance: -
j_gene: TRBJ2-7
v_gene: TRBV20-1
len: 15

CDR3aa: CASSMREGYEQYF
CDR3nt: TGTGCCAGCAGTATGCGGGAGGGTTACGAGCAGTACTTC
d_gene: TRBD2
abundance: few
j_gene: TRBJ2-7
v_gene: TRBV6-1
len: 13

CDR3aa: CVTYRREDTGELFF
CDR3nt: TGTGTCACCTATAGACGGGAGGACACCGGGGAGCTGTTTTTT
d_gene: TRBD2
abundance: -
j_gene: TRBJ2-2
v_gene: TRBV7-9
len: 14

CDR3aa: CASRPGGSNNEQFF
CDR3nt: TGTGCCAGCAGACCAGGGGGATCAAACAATGAGCAGTTCTTC
d_gene: TRBD1
abundance: once
j_gene: TRBJ2-1
v_gene: TRBV4-2
len: 14

CDR3aa: CAWTGNFYGYTF
CDR3nt: TGTGCCTGGACCGGGAATTTCTATGGCTACACCTTC
d_gene: -
abundance: -
j_gene: TRBJ1-2
v_gene: TRBV30
len: 12

CDR3aa: CAISAPATGGNSYEQYF
CDR3nt: TGTGCCATCAGTGCCCCGGCGACAGGTGGAAACTCCTACGAGCAGTACTTC
d_gene: -
abundance: few
j_gene: TRBJ2-7
v_gene: TRBV10-3
len: 17

CDR3aa: CSARPLAGATGELFF
CDR3nt: TGCAGTGCTAGACCCCTTGCAGGGGCCACCGGGGAGCTGTTTTTT
d_gene: -
abundance: -
j_gene: TRBJ2-2
v_gene: TRBV20-1
len: 15

CDR3aa: CASSLECLSNIEAFF
CDR3nt: TGTGCCAGCAGTTTAGAGTGCCTTTCGAACATTGAAGCTTTCTTT
d_gene: -
abundance: few
j_gene: TRBJ1-1
v_gene: TRBV28
len: 15

CDR3aa: CASSEASGDQYGYTF
CDR3nt: TGTGCCAGCAGTGAAGCGTCGGGGGACCAATATGGCTACACCTTC
d_gene: -
abundance: few
j_gene: TRBJ1-2
v_gene: TRBV2
len: 15

CDR3aa: CASSSNRDRGYNEQFF
CDR3nt: TGTGCCAGCAGCTCCAACCGGGACAGGGGCTACAATGAGCAGTTCTTC
d_gene: TRBD1
abundance: -
j_gene: TRBJ2-1
v_gene: TRBV9
len: 16

CDR3aa: CASSSDIYEQYF
CDR3nt: TGTGCCAGCAGCTCGGACATATACGAGCAGTACTTC
d_gene: -
abundance: -
j_gene: TRBJ2-7
v_gene: TRBV7-9
len: 12

CDR3aa: CASSPIGGTTGELFF
CDR3nt: TGCGCCAGCAGCCCCATCGGGGGGACCACCGGGGAGCTGTTTTTT
d_gene: TRBD2
abundance: -
j_gene: TRBJ2-2
v_gene: TRBV4-1
len: 15

CDR3aa: CASSPGDSSSYEQYF
CDR3nt: TGTGCCAGCAGCCCAGGGGACTCAAGCTCCTACGAGCAGTACTTC
d_gene: -
abundance: -
j_gene: TRBJ2-7
v_gene: TRBV11-2
len: 15

CDR3aa: CASSPDRVGQETQYF
CDR3nt: TGCGCCAGCAGCCCCGACAGGGTGGGCCAAGAGACCCAGTACTTC
d_gene: TRBD1
abundance: medium-sized
j_gene: TRBJ2-5
v_gene: TRBV5-1
len: 15

CDR3aa: CASGLVYSRQTSNQPQHF
CDR3nt: TGTGCTAGTGGTTTGGTATATTCGCGGCAGACTAGCAATCAGCCCCAGCATTTT
d_gene: -
abundance: many
j_gene: TRBJ1-5
v_gene: TRBV12-5
len: 18

CDR3aa: CASTRGEEATNEKLFF
CDR3nt: TGCGCCAGCACCAGGGGGGAGGAGGCAACTAATGAAAAACTGTTTTTT
d_gene: TRBD1
abundance: -
j_gene: TRBJ1-4
v_gene: TRBV5-1
len: 16

CDR3aa: CASSFAGATEAFF
CDR3nt: TGTGCCAGCAGTTTTGCAGGGGCCACTGAAGCTTTCTTT
d_gene: -
abundance: -
j_gene: TRBJ1-1
v_gene: TRBV28
len: 13

CDR3aa: CASSYGILGNTIYF
CDR3nt: TGTGCCAGCAGTTACGGGATCTTGGGAAACACCATATATTTT
d_gene: -
abundance: few
j_gene: TRBJ1-3
v_gene: TRBV6-2/TRBV6-3
len: 14

CDR3aa: CASSDNPGTFTDTQYF
CDR3nt: TGTGCCAGCAGCGACAACCCCGGGACCTTCACAGATACGCAGTATTTT
d_gene: -
abundance: -
j_gene: TRBJ2-3
v_gene: TRBV9
len: 16

CDR3aa: CASSLSLGQGGGYTF
CDR3nt: TGTGCCAGCAGTTTATCGTTAGGACAGGGTGGTGGCTACACCTTC
d_gene: TRBD1
abundance: few
j_gene: TRBJ1-2
v_gene: TRBV27
len: 15

CDR3aa: CASRTGGFLYEQYF
CDR3nt: TGTGCCAGCAGGACAGGGGGTTTTCTATACGAGCAGTACTTC
d_gene: TRBD1
abundance: few
j_gene: TRBJ2-7
v_gene: TRBV28
len: 14

CDR3aa: CSAIGTANQPQHF
CDR3nt: TGCAGTGCTATAGGGACTGCGAATCAGCCCCAGCATTTT
d_gene: -
abundance: -
j_gene: TRBJ1-5
v_gene: TRBV20-1
len: 13

CDR3aa: CASSFLAGVEQFF
CDR3nt: TGTGCCAGCAGCTTTCTAGCGGGGGTTGAGCAGTTCTTC
d_gene: TRBD2
abundance: -
j_gene: TRBJ2-1
v_gene: TRBV7-3
len: 13

CDR3aa: CASSKWGQGRTGELFF
CDR3nt: TGTGCCAGCAGCAAGTGGGGGCAGGGAAGGACCGGGGAGCTGTTTTTT
d_gene: -
abundance: -
j_gene: TRBJ2-2
v_gene: TRBV11-2
len: 16

CDR3aa: CSALGLAIDTQYF
CDR3nt: TGCAGTGCTCTGGGACTAGCAATAGATACGCAGTATTTT
d_gene: TRBD2
abundance: -
j_gene: TRBJ2-3
v_gene: TRBV20-1
len: 13

CDR3aa: CASSVGSREEQYF
CDR3nt: TGTGCCAGCAGTGTCGGGAGCAGGGAAGAGCAGTACTTC
d_gene: -
abundance: many
j_gene: TRBJ2-7
v_gene: TRBV6-1
len: 13

CDR3aa: CATSSPDSDEVTGELFF
CDR3nt: TGTGCCACCAGCTCCCCGGACAGCGACGAGGTCACCGGGGAGCTGTTTTTT
d_gene: -
abundance: few
j_gene: TRBJ2-2
v_gene: TRBV15
len: 17

CDR3aa: CASSAWGGQPQHF
CDR3nt: TGTGCCAGCAGTGCCTGGGGTGGTCAGCCCCAGCATTTT
d_gene: -
abundance: -
j_gene: TRBJ1-5
v_gene: TRBV6-1
len: 13

CDR3aa: CASSLAMTGETGYTF
CDR3nt: TGTGCCAGCAGCTTAGCGATGACAGGGGAAACTGGCTACACCTTC
d_gene: TRBD1
abundance: -
j_gene: TRBJ1-2
v_gene: TRBV7-2
len: 15

CDR3aa: CASSYAPDRYSPLHF
CDR3nt: TGTGCCAGCAGTTATGCCCCTGACAGATATTCACCCCTCCACTTT
d_gene: -
abundance: -
j_gene: TRBJ1-6
v_gene: TRBV6-2/TRBV6-3
len: 15

CDR3aa: CSAPGGWDEQFF
CDR3nt: TGCAGTGCCCCGGGGGGCTGGGATGAGCAGTTCTTC
d_gene: -
abundance: -
j_gene: TRBJ2-1
v_gene: TRBV20-1
len: 12